Below, 29 T cell receptor beta chains from the same sample are listed, as sequenced in a study of identical twins. MiXCR was run by TCRdb on the 5' RACE reads, yielding one entry per CDR3 protein. The profile shows around 100,000 distinct CDR3 sequences, around 5.5% of them singletons. The specimen was memory T cells sorted from blood. These TCRs come from a woman in her fifties or sixties in good health.

This clonotype was picked up one time. A much larger clonotype is one base distant, so this may be a read error. The V and J genes are TRBV20-1 and TRBJ2-3; D is possibly TRBD2 (5 bases). The CDR3 sequence is 14 residues long. Germline V gene lookup returns CDR1 DFQATT and CDR2 SNEGSKA (reference sequence). CDR3 loop: CSARKSGSTDTLYF. In nucleotides, the CDR3 is TGCAGTGCTAGAAAAAGTGGGAGCACAGATACGCTGTATTTT.

This clonotype occurred many times. The rearrangement joins TRBV29-1 to TRBJ2-3; TRBD1 matches 7 bases. In germline, CDR1 is SQVTM, CDR2 ANQGSEA. V shed 8 bases and J 11 bases; nucleotides not matched to a gene: 19. The CDR3 is made up of 14 amino acids. This chain's CDR3 is CSIKKGGGLRRQYF. The DNA of the CDR3 is TGCAGCATAAAAAAAGGGGGCGGCCTCAGAAGGCAGTATTTT.

The J gene is TRBJ1-4, the V gene TRBV12-3 or TRBV12-4, with 8 bases aligning to TRBD1. The CDR3 covers 14 residues. V shed 6 bases and J 5 bases; nucleotides not matched to a gene: 5. Here the CDR3 reads CASSPGQVNEKLFF. In nucleotides, the CDR3 is TGTGCCAGCAGCCCGGGACAGGTGAATGAAAAACTGTTTTTT.

Ten or more counts support this clonotype. The CDR3 DNA follows: TGTGCCAGCAGTTCACCGGGACAGGGTGAAAAACTGTTTTTT. Amino acids: CASSSPGQGEKLFF. The genes are TRBV12-3 or TRBV12-4 and TRBJ1-4; 9 nucleotides agree with TRBD1. Germline trimming cut 4 bases from V and 7 bases from J; bases unmatched to any gene: 4. The CDR3 extends over 14 amino acids.

This clonotype appeared many times. The chain recombines TRBV5-6 with TRBJ1-2; D unresolved. The CDR3 consists of 14 residues. CDR1 and CDR2 from the germline V gene are SGHDT and YYEEEE. The germline V and J ends were trimmed by 0 bases and 1 base, with 7 bases remaining between them. CDR3 DNA: TGTGCCAGCAGCTTGGCCTACAGTAACTATGGCTACACCTTC. Translation gives CASSLAYSNYGYTF.

This clonotype was seen many times. V usage is TRBV4-1 and J usage is TRBJ2-1; TRBD2 matches at 13 bases. CDR1 and CDR2 (germline): MGHRA, YSYEKL. V was pared by 1 base and J by 6 bases, with 3 bases of the junction left unmatched. The CDR3 contains 16 residues. The CDR3 coding sequence is TGCGCCAGCAGCCAAGCGGGACTAGCGGGGTTCAATGAGCAGTTCTTC. Its translation: CASSQAGLAGFNEQFF.

There are many counts of this clonotype. The chain links TRBV4-1 to TRBJ2-3; TRBD1 aligns across 7 bases. V lost 4 bases and J lost 5; bases outside the gene matches: 3. CDR3 length: 13 residues. Germline V gene lookup returns CDR1 MGHRA and CDR2 YSYEKL. The CDR3 protein is CASSPRGRDTQYF. CDR3 bases: TGCGCCAGCAGCCCCAGGGGGAGAGATACGCAGTATTTT.

This clonotype was observed many times. The chain uses TRBV20-1 and TRBJ2-1; TRBD2 matches 9 bases. The CDR3 has 13 residues. CDR1 is DFQATT and CDR2 is SNEGSKA in the germline V gene (reference sequence). V gave up 5 bases and J gave up 5 bases; unmatched junction bases: 4. The CDR3 coding sequence is TGCAGTGCTGAACAGCGGGGGGACAATGAGCAGTTCTTC. It codes for CSAEQRGDNEQFF.

This clonotype was seen at least ten times. V is TRBV6-1 and J is TRBJ1-1, with D unresolved. This CDR3 has 12 amino acids. Trimming cost V 6 bases and J 1 base, with 6 bases left between them. CDR1 is MNHNS and CDR2 is SASEGT in the germline V gene. CDR3 loop: CASRRGNTEAFF. As DNA, the CDR3 is TGTGCCAGCAGGCGAGGGAACACTGAAGCTTTCTTT.

This clonotype came up many times. The chain recombines TRBV11-2 with TRBJ2-1; unclear D gene. Trimming stripped 1 base from V and 3 bases from J, with 10 bases between. Germline assignment: CDR1 SGHAT and CDR2 FQNNGV. The CDR3 contains 15 residues. CDR3 DNA: TGTGCCAGCAGCTTAGTTGACGGACGCTACAATGAGCAGTTCTTC. Protein: CASSLVDGRYNEQFF.

The sample holds many counts of this clonotype. The rearrangement joins TRBV11-2 to TRBJ2-2; 11 nucleotides match TRBD2. This CDR3 has 15 amino acids. Germline values: CDR1 SGHAT, CDR2 FQNNGV. V lost 5 bases and J lost 3; bases outside the gene matches: 2. CDR3 DNA: TGTGCCAGCAGCGGTAGCGGGAGGGACACCGGGGAGCTGTTTTTT. Its protein is CASSGSGRDTGELFF.

This clonotype has a handful of counts. V is TRBV18 and J is TRBJ2-5; D is undetermined. V lost 3 bases and J lost 5, with 10 bases in between. The germline CDR1 and CDR2 sequences are KGHSH and LQKENI. CDR3 length equals 13 residues. The CDR3 DNA is TGTGCCAGCTCACCGGAAAATTGGGAGACCCAGTACTTC. It specifies CASSPENWETQYF.

This clonotype has ten or more counts. V gene TRBV12-3 or TRBV12-4 combines with J gene TRBJ2-7, with TRBD1 matching 7 bases. V was pared by 5 bases and J by 1 base, with 5 bases of the junction left unmatched. The CDR3 extends over 14 amino acids. This CDR3 is CASSPTGVSYEQYF. CDR3 DNA sequence: TGTGCCAGCAGTCCCACAGGGGTTTCCTACGAGCAGTACTTC.

This clonotype was detected a few times. One junction end does not reproduce the germline sequence, and a read error may be involved. J is TRBJ2-3 and V is TRBV10-3; 8 nucleotides align to TRBD1. Per germline, CDR1 ENHRY and CDR2 SYGVKD. The CDR3 covers 13 residues. The CDR3 nucleotides are TGTGTCATCAGTGCAGGGGGCGCAGATACGCAGTATTTT. It specifies CVISAGGADTQYF.

The chain is built from TRBV6-1 and TRBJ1-2, with TRBD1 matching over 7 bases. With V trimmed by 7 bases and J by 2 bases, 10 bases remained unmatched. Germline V gene data show CDR1 as MNHNS and CDR2 as SASEGT. This CDR3 has 15 residues. The DNA for the CDR3 is TGTGCCAGCACCCCGACAGGGCAACTAAACTATGGCTACACCTTC. Its translation: CASTPTGQLNYGYTF.

This clonotype was seen ten or more times. The V call is TRBV27, the J call TRBJ1-1, with a tentative D call TRBD1 (5 bases). Germline assignment: CDR1 MNHEY and CDR2 SMNVEV (reference sequence). The CDR3 runs to 11 residues. The ends were cut back, 10 bases at V and 4 bases at J, with 10 bases in the middle. The CDR3 reads CATWGFTEAFF. CDR3 nucleotide sequence: TGTGCCACCTGGGGGTTCACTGAAGCTTTCTTT.

In its sample, this clonotype was seen a few times. The CDR3 loop reads CASRHLRGRARGSYNEQFF. In nucleotides, the CDR3 is TGTGCCAGCAGACATCTGCGCGGGAGGGCCCGCGGGTCCTACAATGAGCAGTTCTTC. V gene TRBV3-1 combines with J gene TRBJ2-1; 9 bases are shared with TRBD2. This CDR3 has 19 amino acids. Germline V gives CDR1 LGHDT, CDR2 YNNKEL (reference sequence). V lost 6 bases to trimming and J lost 1 base; unmatched junction nucleotides: 16.

This clonotype has a count of ten or more. The V and J genes are TRBV5-4 and TRBJ2-7; D is unclear. This CDR3 is built from 12 residues. Germline CDR1 is SGHNT and CDR2 is YYREEE (reference sequence). V was clipped by 5 bases and J by 6 bases, with 12 bases between them. The CDR3 region is CASSQHVGEQYF. The CDR3 DNA reads TGTGCCAGCAGTCAACACGTTGGCGAGCAGTACTTC.

This clonotype has at least ten counts. The CDR3 coding sequence is TGTGCCATCAGCCCAGGAGCGGGAGGGACCTACAATGAGCAGTTCTTC. Translating gives CAISPGAGGTYNEQFF. The chain combines TRBV10-3 with TRBJ2-1; 10 nucleotides match TRBD2. Germline assignment: CDR1 ENHRY and CDR2 SYGVKD. J gave up 2 bases and V 6 bases, and 7 bases lay outside the gene matches. The CDR3 totals 16 residues.

Many counts were recorded for this clonotype. The V call is TRBV7-2, the J call TRBJ2-7; D perhaps matches TRBD2 (7 bases). This CDR3 region has 14 residues. Germline assignment: CDR1 SGHTA and CDR2 FQGNSA. Trimming took 5 bases from V and 4 from J, leaving 15 bases between them. The CDR3 DNA follows: TGTGCCAGCAGCCCCGGGGGGCTCAGGTACGAGCAGTACTTC. Amino acid sequence: CASSPGGLRYEQYF.

This clonotype came up a few times. The chain is built from TRBV7-8 and TRBJ2-1; unclear D gene. The CDR3 loop spans 12 amino acids. CDR1 and CDR2 from the germline V gene are SGHVS and FQNEAQ. Trimming took 0 bases from V and 9 from J, leaving 6 bases between them. The CDR3 spells CASSLANGEQFF. In DNA, the CDR3 is TGTGCCAGCAGCTTAGCGAACGGTGAGCAGTTCTTC.

The genes are TRBV19 and TRBJ2-5; D not resolved. This CDR3 is 12 amino acids long. Trimming shortened V by 7 bases and J by 4 bases, and 10 bases separated the two germline ends. Germline loops: CDR1 LNHDA, CDR2 SQIVND (reference sequence). In DNA form, the CDR3 reads TGTGCCAGTACCGCGAAAGGAGAGACCCAGTACTTC. This sequence encodes CASTAKGETQYF.

This clonotype occurred a few times. This chain connects TRBV6-1 to TRBJ2-2; 12 bases match TRBD2. Germline CDR1 is MNHNS and CDR2 is SASEGT. The CDR3 is 16 residues long. The V and J ends lost 1 base and 5 bases, in that order; junction bases with no gene match: 2. The CDR3 DNA follows: TGTGCCAGCAGTGAAGGACTAGCGGGAGTTACCGGGGAGCTGTTTTTT. Protein product: CASSEGLAGVTGELFF.

This clonotype was observed many times. The rearrangement links TRBV27 to TRBJ2-4; the match to TRBD1 covers 8 bases. Germline values: CDR1 MNHEY, CDR2 SMNVEV (reference sequence). The CDR3 consists of 15 residues. V lost 8 bases, J lost 0 bases, and 6 bases stayed unmatched. CDR3 amino acids: CASGTGGLAKNIQYF. The DNA for the CDR3 is TGTGCCAGCGGTACAGGGGGACTAGCCAAAAACATTCAGTACTTC.

This rearrangement joins TRBV20-1 to TRBJ2-5; D may be TRBD2 (6 bases). This CDR3 comprises 12 residues. CDR1 is DFQATT and CDR2 is SNEGSKA in the germline V gene (reference sequence). Trimming took off 6 bases at V and 5 bases at J, with 13 bases between the two ends. The CDR3 reads CSARDFGETQYF. DNA of the CDR3: TGCAGTGCGCGGGACTTCGGTGAGACCCAGTACTTC.

This clonotype was observed many times. The V and J genes are TRBV10-3 and TRBJ1-5; 7 bases agree with TRBD1. From germline, CDR1 is ENHRY and CDR2 SYGVKD. V lost 0 bases, J lost 0 bases, and 8 bases stayed unmatched. This CDR3 has 18 amino acids. CDR3 coding DNA: TGTGCCATCAGTGAGTCCGCTGGACAGGTCAATAGCAATCAGCCCCAGCATTTT. This gives the protein CAISESAGQVNSNQPQHF.

This clonotype was picked up many times. The CDR3 bases are TGTGCCAGCAGCTTAGTGTCTACCAGCTCCTACAATGAGCAGTTCTTC. The encoded protein is CASSLVSTSSYNEQFF. The chain couples TRBV7-2 to TRBJ2-1; no clear D. The germline V and J ends were trimmed by 1 base and 0 bases, with 10 bases remaining between them. Looked up from germline, CDR1 is SGHTA and CDR2 is FQGNSA. The CDR3 loop spans 16 amino acids.

This clonotype was observed many times. The V gene is TRBV19, the J gene TRBJ1-5; 9 bases align to TRBD1. The junction had 2 bases not matched to a gene; V was cut back by 5 bases and J by 3 bases. Germline CDR1 and CDR2: LNHDA and SQIVND (reference sequence). The CDR3 is made up of 14 amino acids. The CDR3 DNA reads TGTGCCAGTAGTGGGACAGGGTTCAATCAGCCCCAGCATTTT. Protein product: CASSGTGFNQPQHF.

On this clonotype: Compared with germline, one end of the junction differs, possibly owing to a read error. V usage is TRBV6-1 and J usage is TRBJ2-1, with D maybe TRBD1 (6 bases). The length of the CDR3 is 16 residues. Germline CDR1 and CDR2: MNHNS and SASEGT. The CDR3 loop is CASSKNREPPYNKQFF. The DNA for the CDR3 is TGTGCCAGCAGTAAAAACAGGGAACCACCTTACAATAAGCAGTTCTTC.